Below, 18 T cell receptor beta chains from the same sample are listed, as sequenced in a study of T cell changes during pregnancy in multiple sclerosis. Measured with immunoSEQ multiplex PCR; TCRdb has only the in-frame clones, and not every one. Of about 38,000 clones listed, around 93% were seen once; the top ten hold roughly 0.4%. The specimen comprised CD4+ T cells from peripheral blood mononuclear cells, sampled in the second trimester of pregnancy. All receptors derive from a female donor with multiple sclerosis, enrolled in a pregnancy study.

CDR3: CASSLGSEKLFF. CDR3 coding DNA: TGCGCCAGCAGCTTGGGCAGTGAAAAACTGTTTTTT. This chain uses TRBV5-1 with TRBJ1-4; no clear D gene. The CDR3 runs to 12 residues. Germline loops: CDR1 SGHRS, CDR2 YFSETQ. The ends were cut back, 0 bases at V and 7 bases at J, with 4 bases in the middle.

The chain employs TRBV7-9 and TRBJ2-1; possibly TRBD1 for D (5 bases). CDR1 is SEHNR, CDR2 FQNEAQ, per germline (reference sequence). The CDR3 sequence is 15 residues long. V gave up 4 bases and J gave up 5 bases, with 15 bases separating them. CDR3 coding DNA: TGTGCCAGCAGCTCGAACAGGATCATCAACAATGAGCAGTTCTTC. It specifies CASSSNRIINNEQFF.

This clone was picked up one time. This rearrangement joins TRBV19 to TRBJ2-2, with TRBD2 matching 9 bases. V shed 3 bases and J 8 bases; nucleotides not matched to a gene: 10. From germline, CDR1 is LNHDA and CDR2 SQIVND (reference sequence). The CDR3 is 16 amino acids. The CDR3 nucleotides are TGTGCCAGTAGTATTAGGGTCCTAGCGGGAACTGGGGAGCTGTTTTTT. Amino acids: CASSIRVLAGTGELFF.

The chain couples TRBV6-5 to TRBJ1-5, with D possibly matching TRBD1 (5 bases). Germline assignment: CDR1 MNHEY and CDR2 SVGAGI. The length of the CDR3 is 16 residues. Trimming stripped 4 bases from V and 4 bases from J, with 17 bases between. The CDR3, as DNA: TGTGCCAGCAGTTTCCGAACCCAGGGTATGAATCAGCCCCAGCATTTT. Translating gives CASSFRTQGMNQPQHF.

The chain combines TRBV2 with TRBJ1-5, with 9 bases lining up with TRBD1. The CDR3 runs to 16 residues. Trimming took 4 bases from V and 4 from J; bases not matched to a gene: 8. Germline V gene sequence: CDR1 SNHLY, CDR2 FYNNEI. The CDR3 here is CASSVYRTGANQPQHF. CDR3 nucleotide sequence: TGTGCCAGCAGTGTTTATAGGACAGGGGCGAATCAGCCCCAGCATTTT.

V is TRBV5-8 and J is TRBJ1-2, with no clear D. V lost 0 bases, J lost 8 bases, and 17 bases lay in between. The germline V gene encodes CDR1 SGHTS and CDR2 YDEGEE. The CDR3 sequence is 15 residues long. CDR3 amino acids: CASSLEASGRLGYTF. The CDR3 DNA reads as TGTGCCAGCAGCTTGGAGGCCTCTGGGAGGCTCGGCTACACCTTC.

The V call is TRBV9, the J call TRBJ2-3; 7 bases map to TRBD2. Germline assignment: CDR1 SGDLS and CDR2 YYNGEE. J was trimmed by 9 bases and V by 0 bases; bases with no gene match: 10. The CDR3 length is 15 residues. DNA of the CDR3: TGTGCCAGCAGCGTAGCTGGTGGGAGGGCCTTCACGCAGTATTTT. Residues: CASSVAGGRAFTQYF.

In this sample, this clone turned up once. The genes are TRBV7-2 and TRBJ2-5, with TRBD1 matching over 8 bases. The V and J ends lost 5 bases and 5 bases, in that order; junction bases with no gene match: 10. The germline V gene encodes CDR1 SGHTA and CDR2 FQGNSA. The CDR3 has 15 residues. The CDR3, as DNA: TGTGCCAGCAGCCCAGCAGGGGGCGCAGGGGAGACCCAGTACTTC. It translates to CASSPAGGAGETQYF.

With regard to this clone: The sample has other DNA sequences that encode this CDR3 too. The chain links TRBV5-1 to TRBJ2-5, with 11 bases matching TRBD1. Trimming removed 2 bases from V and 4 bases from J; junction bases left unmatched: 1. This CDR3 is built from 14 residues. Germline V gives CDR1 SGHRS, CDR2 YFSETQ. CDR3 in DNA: TGCGCCAGCAGCTTCGGGACAGGGGGAGAGACCCAGTACTTC. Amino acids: CASSFGTGGETQYF.

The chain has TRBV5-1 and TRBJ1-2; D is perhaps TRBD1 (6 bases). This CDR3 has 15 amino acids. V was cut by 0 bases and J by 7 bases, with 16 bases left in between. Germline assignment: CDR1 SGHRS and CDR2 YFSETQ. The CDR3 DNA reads TGCGCCAGCAGCTTGGACGCTCAGGGGTTTATTGGCTACACCTTC. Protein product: CASSLDAQGFIGYTF.

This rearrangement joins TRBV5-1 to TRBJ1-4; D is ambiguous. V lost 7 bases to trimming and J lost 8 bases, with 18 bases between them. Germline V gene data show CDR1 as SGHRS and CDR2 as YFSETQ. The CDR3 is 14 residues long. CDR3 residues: CASGKELGVEKLFF. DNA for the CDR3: TGCGCCAGCGGCAAAGAGCTCGGGGTCGAAAAACTGTTTTTT.

The CDR3 nucleotides read TGTGCCAGCCGATGGGGGGTGGAGGGCTACACCTTC. This codes for CASRWGVEGYTF. V is TRBV6-5 and J is TRBJ1-2; a possible D gene is TRBD1 (5 bases). The V end was cut by 8 bases, the J end by 8 bases, with 15 bases between. This CDR3 is 12 amino acids long. Germline CDR1 and CDR2: MNHEY and SVGAGI.

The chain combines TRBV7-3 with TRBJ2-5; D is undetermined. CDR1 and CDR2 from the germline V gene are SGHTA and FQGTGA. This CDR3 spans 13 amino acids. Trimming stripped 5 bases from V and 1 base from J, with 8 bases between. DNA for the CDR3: TGTGCCAGCAGCCTTCAGCGCCAAGAGACCCAGTACTTC. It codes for CASSLQRQETQYF.

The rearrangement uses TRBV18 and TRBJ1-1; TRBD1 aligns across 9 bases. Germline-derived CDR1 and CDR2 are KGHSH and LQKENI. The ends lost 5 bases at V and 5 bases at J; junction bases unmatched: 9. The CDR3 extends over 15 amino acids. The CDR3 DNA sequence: TGTGCCAGCTCAGACCGAGGACAGGGGAGAACTGAAGCTTTCTTT. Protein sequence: CASSDRGQGRTEAFF.

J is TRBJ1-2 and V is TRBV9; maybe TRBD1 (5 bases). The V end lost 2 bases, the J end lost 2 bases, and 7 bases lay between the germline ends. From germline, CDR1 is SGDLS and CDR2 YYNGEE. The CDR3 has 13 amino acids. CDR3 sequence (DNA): TGTGCCAGCAGCGTTCGGGGGAACTATGGCTACACCTTC. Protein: CASSVRGNYGYTF.

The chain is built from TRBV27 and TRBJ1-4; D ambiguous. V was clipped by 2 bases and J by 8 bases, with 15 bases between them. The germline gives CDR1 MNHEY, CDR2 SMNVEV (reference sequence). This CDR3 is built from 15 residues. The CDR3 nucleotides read TGTGCCAGCAGTTTAACGGGGAGCTTTTGGGAAAAACTGTTTTTT. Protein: CASSLTGSFWEKLFF.

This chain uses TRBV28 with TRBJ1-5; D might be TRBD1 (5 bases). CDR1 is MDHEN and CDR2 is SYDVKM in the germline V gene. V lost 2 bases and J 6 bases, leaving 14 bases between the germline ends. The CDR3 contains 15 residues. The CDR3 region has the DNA TGTGCCAGCAGTTTACGGGGGGGTCAGAGTCAGCCCCAGCATTTT. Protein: CASSLRGGQSQPQHF. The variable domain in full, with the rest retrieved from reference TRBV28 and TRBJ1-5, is DVKVTQSSRYLVKRTGEKVFLECVQDMDHENMFWYRQDPGLGLRLIYFSYDVKMKEKGDIPEGYSVSREKKERFSLILESASTNQTSMYLCASSLRGGQSQPQHFGDGTRLSIL.

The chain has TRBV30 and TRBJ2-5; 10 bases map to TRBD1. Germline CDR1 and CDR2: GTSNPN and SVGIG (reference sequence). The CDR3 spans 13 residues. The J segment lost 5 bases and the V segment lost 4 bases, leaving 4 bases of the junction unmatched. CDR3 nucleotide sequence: TGTGCCTGGACCGCGGACAGGGGGGAGACCCAGTACTTC. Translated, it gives CAWTADRGETQYF.